The rows below give T cell receptor beta chains drawn from one sample of a study of vaccination effects on CD4 cells after COVID-19. For these receptors, no antigen is known. Only in-frame clones appear in the TCRdb table, and some are missing; sequencing was by immunoSEQ multiplex PCR. The table records 9,000 to 13,000 clones, approximately 69% of them present only once. The starting material was CD4+ T cells from PBMCs cultured with HCoV-229E spike peptides, obtained before COVID-19 vaccination. These receptors were collected from a human donor who received a COVID-19 vaccine. The CDR3 runs from the conserved cysteine through the conserved F or W. D genes are given only for firm matches. Clone size is not always given. Where it is, it says once, few, many or a class for expanded clones.

j_call v_call d_call clone_size cdr3_aa cdr3_nt
TRBJ1-1 TRBV6-5 . . CASSSGPGRTEAFF TGTGCCAGCAGTTCGGGGCCCGGTAGGACTGAAGCTTTCTTT
TRBJ1-6 TRBV19 TRBD1 medium-sized CASSIGTGNSPLHF TGTGCCAGTAGTATTGGGACAGGGAATTCACCCCTCCACTTT
TRBJ1-1 TRBV28 . . CASTPFGARGNTEAFF TGTGCCAGCACCCCGTTTGGGGCGAGGGGTAACACTGAAGCTTTCTTT
TRBJ2-1 TRBV5-1 TRBD1 . CASSSGQGSYNEQFF TGCGCCAGCAGCTCGGGACAGGGGTCCTACAATGAGCAGTTCTTC
TRBJ1-2 TRBV27 . . CASSSGRIYGYTF TGTGCCAGCAGTTCCGGACGGATCTATGGCTACACCTTC
TRBJ2-1 TRBV5-1 TRBD2 . CASSLAGELAGANEQFF TGCGCCAGCAGCTTGGCCGGTGAACTAGCGGGGGCTAATGAGCAGTTCTTC
TRBJ2-1 TRBV5-4 TRBD1 . CASSPGGSVAYNEQFF TGTGCCAGCAGCCCAGGGGGTAGCGTGGCCTACAATGAGCAGTTCTTC
TRBJ2-1 TRBV15 . few CATSKPPTDNEQFF TGTGCCACCAGCAAGCCCCCGACAGACAATGAGCAGTTCTTC
TRBJ1-5 TRBV4-1 . . CASSQEGGRDQPQHF TGCGCCAGCAGCCAAGAGGGGGGGCGCGATCAGCCCCAGCATTTT
TRBJ2-7 TRBV5-1 TRBD2 . CASSLQGTTGGYEQYF TGCGCCAGCAGCTTGCAAGGTACCACGGGGGGATACGAGCAGTACTTC
TRBJ2-7 TRBV4-1 . few CASSQPTGTSYEQYF TGCGCCAGCAGCCAACCCACCGGGACCTCCTACGAGCAGTACTTC
TRBJ2-1 TRBV4-1 TRBD2 . CASSPRTSGLYNEQFF TGCGCCAGCAGCCCCCGGACTAGCGGGCTCTACAATGAGCAGTTCTTC
TRBJ1-2 TRBV18 . . CASSLGGTALSRGYTF TGTGCCAGCTCACTCGGCGGGACCGCCCTGTCGCGTGGCTACACCTTC
TRBJ2-7 TRBV3-1/TRBV3-2 TRBD1 . CASSHLGQGSYEQYF TGTGCCAGCAGCCACCTCGGACAGGGAAGTTACGAGCAGTACTTC
TRBJ2-4 TRBV6-2/TRBV6-3 TRBD1 . CASSLTGGFAKNIQYF TGTGCCAGCAGCCTAACAGGGGGCTTCGCCAAAAACATTCAGTACTTC
TRBJ1-2 TRBV19 . few CASSMGYGYTF TGTGCCAGTAGTATGGGCTATGGCTACACCTTC
TRBJ1-4 TRBV30 . . CAWSGGAKEKLFF TGTGCCTGGAGTGGGGGGGCGAAGGAAAAACTGTTTTTT
TRBJ1-1 TRBV28 . . CASIPPGTIKAFF TGTGCCAGCATCCCTCCAGGGACGATTAAAGCTTTCTTT
TRBJ1-1 TRBV30 TRBD1 once CAWSAGDRGTEAFF TGTGCCTGGAGTGCGGGGGACAGGGGCACTGAAGCTTTCTTT
TRBJ1-6 TRBV2 . . CASNGEQGVSPLHF TGTGCCAGCAACGGGGAGCAGGGTGTTTCACCCCTCCACTTT
TRBJ2-2 TRBV4-2 TRBD1 few CASSQMDRDNGELFF TGTGCCAGCAGCCAGATGGACAGGGATAACGGGGAGCTGTTTTTT